These 15 T cell receptor beta chains were sequenced from one sample in a study of a mutant IDH1 vaccine in newly diagnosed glioma (dated by TCRdb to about 2021). Libraries were built with the immunoSEQ multiplex PCR assay. This immuneACCESS table, as held by TCRdb, lists in-frame sequences with V and J called but not all clones. Of the missing ones, under half trace to an unresolved V gene in checked studies; the others have no known cause. The sample data list tens of thousands of clones, and under 85% of these were observed just once. The ten top clones hold 3.8% of the sample. The time point label on this specimen signifies: week 47, end of study. A 20-mer mutant IDH1 peptide at 300 micrograms in Montanide made up each vaccine dose, which was injected subcutaneously together with topical imiquimod. For these receptors, no antigen is known. The sequenced sample was PBMCs, obtained from a glioma patient whose treatment included an IDH1 peptide vaccine. These receptors came from a man aged 30 to 39 with glioma.

This chain connects TRBV30 to TRBJ1-6, with 7 bases identical to TRBD1. CDR3 size: 15 residues. V was clipped by 1 base and J by 6 bases; unmatched bases: 6. Germline loops: CDR1 GTSNPN, CDR2 SVGIG (reference sequence). The CDR3 DNA is TGTGCCTGGAGTGGGACAGGATTTCTTAATTCACCCCTCCACTTT. Residues: CAWSGTGFLNSPLHF.

The V call is TRBV13, the J call TRBJ2-2; D remains ambiguous. The CDR3 covers 14 residues. The ends were cut back, 2 bases at V and 5 bases at J, with 9 bases in the middle. CDR1 and CDR2 from the germline V gene are PRHDT and FYEKMQ (reference sequence). The CDR3 sequence: CASSLIGATGELFF. The CDR3 DNA sequence: TGTGCCAGCAGCTTAATAGGAGCAACCGGGGAGCTGTTTTTT.

The rearrangement uses TRBV30 and TRBJ2-6; D is unclear. V was trimmed by 0 bases and J by 3 bases, leaving 3 bases between them. Germline CDR1 and CDR2: GTSNPN and SVGIG (reference sequence). This CDR3 is built from 13 residues. DNA for the CDR3: TGTGCCTGGAGTGTTTTTGGGGCCAACGTCCTGACTTTC. It codes for CAWSVFGANVLTF.

This sequence joins TRBV6-1 and TRBJ2-1; either TRBD1 or TRBD2 may supply D (6 bases each). The CDR3 contains 18 residues. Germline CDR1 reads MNHNS; CDR2 reads SASEGT. V was clipped by 1 base and J by 7 bases, with 23 bases between them. The CDR3 reads CASSEGSVGGLPLNEQFF. CDR3 in DNA: TGTGCCAGCAGTGAAGGATCCGTTGGGGGGCTCCCCTTGAATGAGCAGTTCTTC.

This chain joins TRBV10-1 and TRBJ1-5; D is ambiguous. In germline, CDR1 is WNHNN, CDR2 SYGVQD (reference sequence). With 2 bases removed from V and 1 base from J, the gap between germline ends came to 24 bases. The CDR3 totals 20 residues. The CDR3 sequence is CASSEPGRSRRFLSNQPQHF. CDR3 sequence (DNA): TGCGCCAGCAGTGAGCCCGGGAGGTCCCGACGATTTTTAAGCAATCAGCCCCAGCATTTT.

The chain employs TRBV25-1 and TRBJ2-5, with 7 positions matching TRBD2. Per germline, CDR1 MGHDK and CDR2 SYGVNS. J gave up 5 bases and V 3 bases, and 12 bases lay outside the gene matches. CDR3 size: 16 residues. In DNA form, the CDR3 reads TGTGCCAGCAGTGACCAAATGACTAGCCGTCGGGAGACCCAGTACTTC. Translation gives CASSDQMTSRRETQYF.

The chain recombines TRBV6-1 with TRBJ2-6; D gene uncertain. Trimming shortened V by 4 bases and J by 0 bases, and 1 base separated the two germline ends. Germline values: CDR1 MNHNS, CDR2 SASEGT. The CDR3 spans 13 residues. In DNA form, the CDR3 reads TGTGCCAGCAGTGTCTCTGGGGCCAACGTCCTGACTTTC. Encoded protein: CASSVSGANVLTF.

This rearrangement joins TRBV6-1 to TRBJ2-7, with 7 bases fitting TRBD2. V was clipped by 1 base and J by 11 bases; unmatched bases: 2. The germline gives CDR1 MNHNS, CDR2 SASEGT. CDR3 size: 11 residues. For the CDR3, the DNA is TGTGCCAGCAGTGAAGGGGCGGGGGAGTACTTC. This codes for CASSEGAGEYF.

V is TRBV30 and J is TRBJ2-3; 7 bases align to TRBD1. J was trimmed by 2 bases and V by 3 bases; bases with no gene match: 5. This CDR3 has 14 amino acids. Germline CDR1 is GTSNPN and CDR2 is SVGIG (reference sequence). Here the CDR3 DNA reads TGTGCCTGGAGCAGACAGGGTGACACAGATACGCAGTATTTT. This translates into CAWSRQGDTDTQYF.

V usage is TRBV2 and J usage is TRBJ1-5; unclear D gene. The CDR3 consists of 12 residues. Germline assignment: CDR1 SNHLY and CDR2 FYNNEI. The V end was cut by 1 base, the J end by 9 bases, with 7 bases between. The CDR3 DNA reads TGTGCCAGCAGTGAAGACCCTTGGCCCCAGCATTTT. Translated: CASSEDPWPQHF.

This sequence joins TRBV10-3 and TRBJ2-3; D not certain. V lost 3 bases to trimming and J lost 3 bases, with 4 bases between them. Per germline, CDR1 ENHRY and CDR2 SYGVKD. This CDR3 is built from 12 residues. Here the CDR3 DNA reads TGTGCCATCAGTGACAGTACAGATACGCAGTATTTT. Translating it yields CAISDSTDTQYF.

Notes on this clone: The same CDR3 also results from other DNA sequences found in this sample. This chain connects TRBV10-2 to TRBJ1-1; no firm D call. The germline gives CDR1 WSHSY, CDR2 SAAADI. This CDR3 has 13 amino acids. V was trimmed by 4 bases and J by 1 base, leaving 7 bases between them. The CDR3 DNA follows: TGCGCCAGCAGTGGGAACAGGAACACTGAAGCTTTCTTT. Its translation: CASSGNRNTEAFF.

The chain links TRBV19 to TRBJ2-7, with 10 bases identical to TRBD1. CDR3 length equals 15 residues. Germline CDR1 and CDR2: LNHDA and SQIVND (reference sequence). After removal of 4 bases from V and 0 bases from J, the junction contained 3 bases not matched to a gene. DNA of the CDR3: TGTGCCAGTAGTACCCGGACAGGGGGCTCCTACGAGCAGTACTTC. It codes for CASSTRTGGSYEQYF.

The gene calls are TRBV6-4 and TRBJ2-6; unclear D gene. CDR1 is MRHNA and CDR2 is SNTAGT in the germline V gene. V gave up 3 bases and J gave up 0 bases, with 9 bases separating them. The CDR3 extends over 16 amino acids. The CDR3 coding sequence is TGTGCCAGCAGTGAGGGCGGAAGCTCTGGGGCCAACGTCCTGACTTTC. This codes for CASSEGGSSGANVLTF.

This rearrangement joins TRBV6-5 to TRBJ2-3; the match to TRBD2 covers 12 bases. The junction had 6 bases not matched to a gene; V was cut back by 5 bases and J by 6 bases. This CDR3 spans 15 amino acids. Per the germline V gene, CDR1 is MNHEY and CDR2 is SVGAGI. In DNA, the CDR3 is TGTGCCAGCAGTAAGACTAGCGGGGGCGTGGATACGCAGTATTTT. This translates into CASSKTSGGVDTQYF.